This T cell receptor beta chain stems from a study of T cell responses to AZD1222 COVID-19 vaccine. Some clones are missing from TCRdb's copy, which holds only in-frame ones; the method was immunoSEQ multiplex PCR. The sample gives fewer than 55,000 clones, about 92% of which show up once; approximately 40% is in the top ten. Germline V gene sequence: CDR1 SGHAT, CDR2 FQNNGV. V lost 1 base, J lost 6 bases, and 2 bases stayed unmatched. This CDR3 has 13 residues. Remarks on this clone: Its antigen is not known.

Broader study findings: Reports say nearly half of spike-specific TCRs go after unmutated variant regions. Spike-specific TCR breadth and depth grew following two AZD1222 doses. Distributed over spike, vaccine-associated CD4 TCRs predominated at 160-218 and 743-854. Repertoire sampling was restricted to post-peak T cell response timepoints.

The specimen comprised peripheral blood, sampled 28 days after the second AZD1222 dose. The source of this sequence is an adult who received the AZD1222 COVID-19 vaccine. The rearrangement uses TRBV11-2 and TRBJ1-1, with TRBD1 matching 7 bases. CDR3 coding DNA: TGTGCCAGCAGCTTAGGACAGGGTTCTGAAGCTTTCTTT. Translation: CASSLGQGSEAFF.